Sequencing of this T cell receptor (beta chain) was carried out in a study of blood T cells in healthy people across ages. The table lists this clonotype with many counts. Primers used in a second PCR of about 6 to 11 cycles were a sample-barcoded 5' primer and a J-beta primer mix. TCRdb recomputed calls from the 5' RACE reads with MiXCR, one row per CDR3 protein. The data contain roughly 1.7 million distinct CDR3 sequences, 30% to 40% of them seen just once; the ten biggest clones take up 10% to 12%. The CDR3 contains 14 residues. Trimming pared 6 bases from V and 6 bases from J, leaving 17 bases between. Germline CDR1 ENHRY, CDR2 SYGVKD.

This clonotype originated in a woman aged 30 to 39 in good health. Source material: blood. The chain combines TRBV10-3 with TRBJ1-2, with D unresolved. The CDR3 DNA reads TGTGCCATCAGCCGTACCGGGAGTATCGATGGCTACACCTTC. This gives the protein CAISRTGSIDGYTF.